This entry lists 18 T cell receptor beta chains sequenced from one sample in a study of human T cells and chemical hapten exposure. TCRdb reprocessed the RACE reads via MiXCR and lists one record per CDR3 protein. This sample yields approximately 30,000 distinct CDR3 sequences, of which 5.8% are seen a single time; around 6% belongs to the top ten. The time point is: patch test 3, about 24 weeks after DPC sensitization. Documented treatment: therapeutic diphenylcyclopropenone sensitization with weekly scalp DPC. This specimen consisted of whole blood, obtained in connection with sensitization to the hapten diphenylcyclopropenone (DPC). These TCRs come from a man aged 30 to 39 with alopecia areata. Some clones in this sample may be carry-over from other donors' samples.

This clonotype counts as medium-sized (0.01 to 0.1%). This chain uses TRBV4-3 with TRBJ2-5; D is undetermined. Between the trimmed V and J ends, which lost 0 bases and 1 base, there was a span of 9 bases. The CDR3 has 15 residues. CDR1 is LGHNA, CDR2 YSLEER, per germline. CDR3 coding DNA: TGCGCCAGCAGCCAAGAGTCACAGCCCCAAGAGACCCAGTACTTC. Translated, it gives CASSQESQPQETQYF.

This clonotype has at least ten counts. The CDR3 protein is CASRSGALSGNTIYF. Written as DNA, the CDR3 is TGTGCCAGCAGGTCAGGGGCCCTGTCCGGAAACACCATATATTTT. V usage is TRBV12-3 or TRBV12-4 and J usage is TRBJ1-3, with a possible D match to TRBD1 (6 bases). This CDR3 comprises 15 residues. V was cut by 6 bases and J by 4 bases, with 16 bases left in between.

The rearrangement links TRBV29-1 to TRBJ2-1; 14 positions agree with TRBD2. The CDR3 consists of 15 residues. V was clipped by 3 bases and J by 7 bases; unmatched bases: 5. The germline gives CDR1 SQVTM, CDR2 ANQGSEA. The CDR3 sequence: CSVDWGTSGRNEQFF. The DNA of the CDR3 is TGCAGCGTTGATTGGGGGACTAGCGGGAGAAATGAGCAGTTCTTC.

This clonotype was observed at least ten times. This chain joins TRBV2 and TRBJ2-1; possible D gene TRBD2, 6 bases. Looked up from germline, CDR1 is SNHLY and CDR2 is FYNNEI. The germline V and J ends were trimmed by 7 bases and 4 bases, with 20 bases remaining between them. The CDR3 length is 16 residues. In DNA form, the CDR3 reads TGTGCCAGCAACTTCCTCGGAGGGGCCTCGTACAATGAGCAGTTCTTC. Encoded protein: CASNFLGGASYNEQFF. Together with reference TRBV2 and TRBJ2-1, the CDR3 gives the full variable domain: EPEVTQTPSHQVTQMGQEVILRCVPISNHLYFYWYRQILGQKVEFLVSFYNNEISEKSEIFDDQFSVERPDGSNFTLKIRSTKLEDSAMYFCASNFLGGASYNEQFFGPGTRLTVL.

This clonotype was seen ten or more times. The chain employs TRBV7-2 and TRBJ2-5; D uncertain. The CDR3 sequence is 16 residues long. Germline V gene data show CDR1 as SGHTA and CDR2 as FQGNSA. The V and J ends lost 2 bases and 2 bases respectively, with 15 bases between them. The CDR3 loop reads CASSLNAVGLQETQYF. In DNA, the CDR3 is TGTGCCAGCAGCTTAAACGCAGTGGGCCTACAAGAGACCCAGTACTTC.

This clonotype came up many times. J is TRBJ1-1 and V is TRBV4-1, with TRBD1 as a possible D gene (5 bases). The CDR3 extends over 17 amino acids. Germline CDR1 reads MGHRA; CDR2 reads YSYEKL. The V end was cut by 3 bases, the J end by 0 bases, with 17 bases between. CDR3: CASSHAVPGTVNTEAFF. Written as DNA, the CDR3 is TGCGCCAGCAGCCACGCCGTCCCCGGGACGGTGAACACTGAAGCTTTCTTT.

This clonotype has ten or more counts. The CDR3 coding sequence is TGTGCCAGCAGCCCCCGTTATCCCTACGAGCAGTACTTC. Protein: CASSPRYPYEQYF. This chain uses TRBV5-6 with TRBJ2-7, with D unclear. CDR3 size: 13 residues. Germline CDR1 and CDR2: SGHDT and YYEEEE. Between the trimmed V and J ends, which lost 4 bases and 2 bases, there was a span of 10 bases.

This clonotype was found many times. The CDR3 region has the DNA TGTGCCAGCAGCCCCATTACAGGATTTAACTATGGCTACACCTTC. Amino acid sequence: CASSPITGFNYGYTF. The chain is built from TRBV6-5 and TRBJ1-2; D may be TRBD1 (5 bases). The CDR3 has 15 residues. V dropped 6 bases and J dropped 1 base, with 15 bases sitting between them. Germline V gene lookup returns CDR1 MNHEY and CDR2 SVGAGI.

At least ten counts were recorded for this clonotype. The chain is built from TRBV15 and TRBJ2-7; D perhaps matches TRBD2 (6 bases). V lost 0 bases to trimming and J lost 3 bases, with 15 bases between them. Germline CDR1 reads LNHNV; CDR2 reads YYDKDF (reference sequence). The CDR3 has 16 residues. The CDR3 DNA sequence: TGTGCCACCAGCAGAGATTGGACGGGAGCGATCTACGAGCAGTACTTC. Encoded protein: CATSRDWTGAIYEQYF.

This clonotype was seen repeatedly, ten times or more. Written as DNA, the CDR3 is TGTGCCGTCCGGGACAGTGAAAAACTGTTTTTT. The encoded protein is CAVRDSEKLFF. The chain is built from TRBV2 and TRBJ1-4; TRBD1 agrees at 7 bases. The CDR3 covers 11 residues. Germline CDR1 SNHLY, CDR2 FYNNEI. V was pared by 11 bases and J by 7 bases, with 4 bases of the junction left unmatched.

This clonotype was counted many times. The chain joins TRBV20-1 to TRBJ1-1; TRBD1 is a possible D gene (5 bases). CDR1 and CDR2 (germline): DFQATT, SNEGSKA (reference sequence). V lost 0 bases and J lost 6, with 17 bases in between. The CDR3 contains 15 residues. The CDR3 loop reads CSARDPRGGGPEAFF. The CDR3 nucleotides are TGCAGTGCTAGAGACCCACGTGGGGGAGGTCCTGAAGCTTTCTTT.

This clonotype was found many times. The chain has TRBV9 and TRBJ2-1, with TRBD1 identical over 7 bases. Germline CDR1 SGDLS, CDR2 YYNGEE. The CDR3 runs 15 residues. Germline trimming cut 0 bases from V and 4 bases from J; bases unmatched to any gene: 4. The chain's CDR3 is CASSVGQGPYNEQFF. The CDR3, as DNA: TGTGCCAGCAGCGTAGGACAGGGCCCATACAATGAGCAGTTCTTC.

This clonotype was observed many times. The rearrangement uses TRBV19 and TRBJ1-3, with no clear D. V gave up 7 bases and J gave up 0 bases, with 10 bases separating them. Germline V CDR1 and CDR2: LNHDA, SQIVND (reference sequence). The CDR3 consists of 14 residues. The CDR3 reads CASNVANSGNTIYF. CDR3 nucleotide sequence: TGTGCCAGTAACGTGGCCAACTCTGGAAACACCATATATTTT.

This clonotype was picked up many times. This chain joins TRBV5-5 and TRBJ2-5; 7 bases line up with TRBD2. Germline CDR1 reads SGHKS; CDR2 reads YYEKEE (reference sequence). V was pared by 4 bases and J by 1 base, with 10 bases of the junction left unmatched. This CDR3 is 16 amino acids long. The CDR3 nucleotides read TGTGCCAGCAGCCCTTGGGCCACGGGAGGCCAAGAGACCCAGTACTTC. Its translation: CASSPWATGGQETQYF.

Many counts were recorded for this clonotype. The V call is TRBV3-1, the J call TRBJ1-4; D call uncertain. The CDR3 loop spans 14 amino acids. Trimming shortened V by 0 bases and J by 4 bases, and 6 bases separated the two germline ends. Looked up from germline, CDR1 is LGHDT and CDR2 is YNNKEL (reference sequence). The CDR3 DNA reads TGTGCCAGCAGCCAAGACGGAATTAATGAAAAACTGTTTTTT. Translating it yields CASSQDGINEKLFF.

This clonotype appeared many times. The gene calls are TRBV20-1 and TRBJ2-2; D is undetermined. The CDR3 is 14 residues long. Germline CDR1 reads DFQATT; CDR2 reads SNEGSKA (reference sequence). V was clipped by 6 bases and J by 0 bases, with 11 bases between them. The CDR3 spells CSAQHSANTGELFF. The CDR3 DNA reads as TGCAGTGCCCAGCACTCAGCGAACACCGGGGAGCTGTTTTTT.

In its sample, this clonotype ranks as medium-sized. This chain joins TRBV4-2 and TRBJ2-7; D is perhaps TRBD1 (6 bases). Deletions cut 0 bases from V and 3 bases from J, with 12 bases between. This CDR3 contains 15 residues. Per the germline V gene, CDR1 is LGHNA and CDR2 is YNFKEQ. The CDR3 nucleotides read TGTGCCAGCAGCCAAGATATCGGGACACTCTACGAGCAGTACTTC. Its protein product is CASSQDIGTLYEQYF.

V is TRBV20-1 and J is TRBJ2-7, with 7 bases that match TRBD1. The CDR3 runs 12 residues. CDR1 and CDR2 from the germline V gene are DFQATT and SNEGSKA (reference sequence). V shed 5 bases and J 3 bases; nucleotides not matched to a gene: 4. The CDR3 loop is CSASDRVYEQYF. CDR3 DNA: TGCAGTGCTTCCGACAGGGTCTACGAGCAGTACTTC.